Described below is a single T cell receptor beta chain sequence and its context. This receptor's antigen is unknown. Per-nucleotide qualities are absent, and no much larger clonotype sits a single base away. Library preparation used the immunoSEQ multiplex PCR assay. In its TCRdb copy, this immuneACCESS table keeps in-frame sequences only and misses some clones. Where compared with another copy, unresolved V genes explain less than half of these, and the others have no known cause. The sample profile shows 85,000 to 130,000 clones; about 89% of them were found once. 1.6% of the sample goes to the ten largest clones. The record originates from a study of T cell changes during pregnancy in multiple sclerosis (dated by TCRdb to between 2018 and 2021). Study-level background: Changes in the T cell repertoire over the course of pregnancy were examined in this study in women with multiple sclerosis.

The germline V gene (reference sequence) sets CDR1 to LNHNV and CDR2 to YYDKDF. V drops 0 bases and J drops 0 bases, leaving 11 bases in between. Taken from cysteine to phenylalanine, the CDR3 has 16 residues. CDR3 DNA only is kept here, 48 bases in frame from base 1. The chain is assembled from TRBV15 and TRBJ1-1, with the D gene too uncertain to name. The receptor was derived from a female donor with multiple sclerosis, enrolled in a pregnancy study. The sequences come from peripheral blood, collected before pregnancy. The CDR3 reads as follows: CATSRDRVFMNTEAFF. The DNA reads TGTGCCACCAGCAGAGATCGAGTATTCATGAACACTGAAGCTTTCTTT.